This paragraph covers one TCR beta chain sequence. V was shortened by 0 bases and J by 1 base, with 12 bases between the two germline ends. CDR3 length: 15 amino acids. From germline, CDR1 is SQVTM and CDR2 ANQGSEA. This sample stems from a study of blood T cell repertoires in COVID-19. Across the whole study: Whether acute or convalescent, the COVID-19 samples came from the United States, Italy and Spain.

Sequencing used immunoSEQ multiplex PCR; TCRdb keeps in-frame clones, though not all of them. The data show around 450,000 clones, less than 95% seen once. Participant-reported clinical history was the basis for cohort assignment. Sample: PBMCs or T cells enriched from blood (not recorded which). This TCR came from a man aged 18 to 29 who had recovered from COVID-19. V and J are TRBV29-1 and TRBJ1-1, with D possibly TRBD1 on 5 matching bases. The chain's CDR3 is CSVEEWGLGNTEAFF. DNA of the CDR3: TGCAGCGTTGAAGAGTGGGGCCTGGGGAACACTGAAGCTTTCTTT.